A single sample is the source of the 22 T cell receptor beta chains below, sequenced in a study of blood T cell repertoires in COVID-19. Using immunoSEQ multiplex PCR, the repertoire was profiled, and TCRdb retains in-frame clones only, with some absent. This sample has some 200,000 clones; 65% to 90% occur once, and the top ten carry 13%. Sequencing used peripheral blood. Source of these receptors: a human donor in a cohort sampled during active COVID-19.

This sequence joins TRBV7-2 and TRBJ2-7; TRBD2 aligns across 7 bases. The junction had 3 bases not matched to a gene; V was cut back by 1 base and J by 0 bases. CDR1 is SGHTA and CDR2 is FQGNSA in the germline V gene. The CDR3 contains 15 residues. The CDR3 reads CASSLVGLISYEQYF. The DNA for the CDR3 is TGTGCCAGCAGCTTAGTGGGACTAATCTCCTACGAGCAGTACTTC.

The chain has TRBV28 and TRBJ2-3, with D possibly being TRBD1 (6 bases). This CDR3 spans 12 amino acids. Germline V lookup: CDR1 MDHEN, CDR2 SYDVKM. Trimming pared 8 bases from V and 8 bases from J, leaving 14 bases between. The CDR3 reads CASGLGAGTQYF. For the CDR3, the DNA is TGTGCCAGCGGATTGGGGGCGGGTACGCAGTATTTT.

This clone has only a few counts. Within the sample, other DNA sequences also encode this same CDR3. The chain couples TRBV7-9 to TRBJ2-2; 11 positions agree with TRBD2. In germline, CDR1 is SEHNR, CDR2 FQNEAQ (reference sequence). The CDR3 has 15 residues. V shed 1 base, J shed 5 bases, and the junction held 0 bases outside the gene matches. For the CDR3, the DNA is TGTGCCAGCAGCTTAGTAGCGGGAGGGACCGGGGAGCTGTTTTTT. It encodes CASSLVAGGTGELFF.

The chain recombines TRBV2 with TRBJ1-1; D gene uncertain. Germline V lookup: CDR1 SNHLY, CDR2 FYNNEI. The V gene lost 5 bases and the J gene lost 8 bases, with 9 bases spanning the gap. There are 11 residues in the CDR3. CDR3 sequence: CASSRQNEAFF. DNA of the CDR3: TGTGCCAGCAGTCGACAAAACGAAGCTTTCTTT.

This clone was recorded only once. The chain has TRBV5-1 and TRBJ2-7, with 10 bases that match TRBD1. The trim removed 4 bases at V and 6 bases at J, leaving 4 bases unmatched. Germline CDR1 SGHRS, CDR2 YFSETQ. CDR3 size: 13 residues. This chain's CDR3 is CASSTGTGVEQYF. The DNA of the CDR3 is TGCGCCAGCAGCACCGGGACAGGGGTCGAGCAGTACTTC. Variable domain in full (rest from reference TRBV5-1 and TRBJ2-7): KAGVTQTPRYLIKTRGQQVTLSCSPISGHRSVSWYQQTPGQGLQFLFEYFSETQRNKGNFPGRFSGRQFSNSRSEMNVSTLELGDSALYLCASSTGTGVEQYFGPGTRLTVT.

This chain connects TRBV29-1 to TRBJ1-2, with a possible D match to TRBD1 (5 bases). V lost 1 base, J lost 5 bases, and 5 bases lay in between. CDR3 length: 11 residues. The V gene's germline CDR1 is SQVTM and CDR2 ANQGSEA. CDR3 residues: CSVEGQYGYTF. CDR3 nucleotides: TGCAGCGTTGAAGGACAGTATGGCTACACCTTC. The whole variable domain, filled in from reference TRBV29-1 and TRBJ1-2, reads SAVISQKPSRDICQRGTSLTIQCQVDSQVTMMFWYRQQPGQSLTLIATANQGSEATYESGFVIDKFPISRPNLTFSTLTVSNMSPEDSSIYLCSVEGQYGYTFGSGTRLTVV.

The chain combines TRBV28 with TRBJ1-6; D possibly corresponds to TRBD1 (5 bases). The CDR3 covers 18 residues. Trimming stripped 7 bases from V and 7 bases from J, with 26 bases between. From germline, CDR1 is MDHEN and CDR2 SYDVKM. This CDR3 reads CASNIHPDWAGNNSPLHF. CDR3 nucleotide sequence: TGTGCCAGCAATATACACCCCGATTGGGCAGGGAACAATTCACCCCTCCACTTT.

The rearrangement links TRBV27 to TRBJ2-7; TRBD1 matches 7 bases. The J segment lost 3 bases and the V segment lost 3 bases, leaving 5 bases of the junction unmatched. There are 14 residues in the CDR3. Germline CDR1 and CDR2: MNHEY and SMNVEV (reference sequence). The CDR3 coding sequence is TGTGCCAGCAGTTTGGGACAGTCTCTCTACGAGCAGTACTTC. This encodes CASSLGQSLYEQYF.

The chain joins TRBV19 to TRBJ2-1; maybe TRBD2 (6 bases). The length of the CDR3 is 14 residues. Deletions cut 6 bases from V and 8 bases from J, with 17 bases between. Germline lookup yields CDR1 LNHDA and CDR2 SQIVND (reference sequence). CDR3 region: CASRSAGRGYEQFF. The CDR3, as DNA: TGTGCCAGTAGGTCGGCGGGAAGAGGCTATGAGCAGTTCTTC.

J is TRBJ2-7 and V is TRBV19; TRBD2 matches at 10 bases. Germline V gene data show CDR1 as LNHDA and CDR2 as SQIVND (reference sequence). There are 18 residues in the CDR3. V gave up 0 bases and J gave up 3 bases; unmatched junction bases: 11. The CDR3 DNA reads as TGTGCCAGTAGTATAGATCCCCCCTCTGCTAGCGGGAGCTACGAGCAGTACTTC. Translation: CASSIDPPSASGSYEQYF.

CDR3 bases: TGTGCCAGCAGTACCCGCAGATACGAGCAGTACTTC. Translated: CASSTRRYEQYF. The V gene is TRBV2, the J gene TRBJ2-7; D not certain. The CDR3 spans 12 residues. The V gene's germline CDR1 is SNHLY and CDR2 FYNNEI. Trimming pared 5 bases from V and 4 bases from J, leaving 9 bases between.

The chain uses TRBV10-2 and TRBJ2-3; a possible D gene is TRBD2 (5 bases). This CDR3 spans 16 amino acids. Trimming removed 4 bases from V and 3 bases from J, with 17 bases in between. Germline assignment: CDR1 WSHSY and CDR2 SAAADI. CDR3 sequence (DNA): TGCGCCAGCAGTGGTCCCCGGGGTAGCGAGACAGATACGCAGTATTTT. Residues: CASSGPRGSETDTQYF.

V and J are TRBV30 and TRBJ1-1; 7 nucleotides match TRBD1. Germline CDR1 GTSNPN, CDR2 SVGIG (reference sequence). The CDR3 covers 14 residues. V gave up 2 bases and J gave up 1 base; unmatched junction bases: 4. CDR3 in DNA: TGTGCCTGGAGTTACGGGACAGCGAACACTGAAGCTTTCTTT. It encodes CAWSYGTANTEAFF. Full variable domain (outside the CDR3, taken from reference TRBV30 and TRBJ1-1): SQTIHQWPATLVQPVGSPLSLECTVEGTSNPNLYWYRQAAGRGLQLLFYSVGIGQISSEVPQNLSASRPQDRQFILSSKKLLLSDSGFYLCAWSYGTANTEAFFGQGTRLTVV.

The chain recombines TRBV2 with TRBJ2-3; 13 bases agree with TRBD2. Losses at the gene ends were 5 bases for V and 3 bases for J; bases not matched to a gene: 5. From germline, CDR1 is SNHLY and CDR2 FYNNEI. The CDR3 is made up of 16 amino acids. CDR3 loop: CASSPGLAGVTDTQYF. The CDR3 DNA follows: TGTGCCAGCAGTCCCGGACTAGCGGGAGTTACAGATACGCAGTATTTT.

This sequence joins TRBV3-1 (or the pseudogene TRBV3-2) and TRBJ2-1; 10 bases align to TRBD2. The CDR3 consists of 15 residues. Trimming removed 4 bases from V and 4 bases from J; junction bases left unmatched: 4. The germline CDR1 and CDR2 sequences are LGHDT and YNNKEL (reference sequence). This CDR3 reads CASSPTSGKYNEQFF. The CDR3 DNA is TGTGCCAGCAGCCCAACTAGCGGGAAATACAATGAGCAGTTCTTC.

J is TRBJ2-7 and V is TRBV15; possibly TRBD2 for D (7 bases). The CDR3 length is 13 residues. From germline, CDR1 is LNHNV and CDR2 YYDKDF (reference sequence). The V end was cut by 4 bases, the J end by 6 bases, with 13 bases between. This chain's CDR3 is CATSTAGGREQYF. Written as DNA, the CDR3 is TGTGCCACCAGCACCGCCGGGGGGCGCGAGCAGTACTTC.

V is TRBV28 and J is TRBJ1-5; TRBD1 matches 7 bases. There are 17 residues in the CDR3. The germline V gene has CDR1 MDHEN and CDR2 SYDVKM. J was trimmed by 0 bases and V by 6 bases; bases with no gene match: 11. The CDR3 is CASRKQGLSNSNQPQHF. The DNA of the CDR3 is TGTGCCAGCAGAAAACAGGGGCTATCGAATAGCAATCAGCCCCAGCATTTT.

In its sample, this clone was seen a few times. This chain uses TRBV5-4 with TRBJ2-7; D may be TRBD2 (6 bases). This CDR3 contains 14 residues. V was pared by 4 bases and J by 6 bases, with 17 bases between. Per germline, CDR1 SGHNT and CDR2 YYREEE (reference sequence). Here the CDR3 reads CASSGRGLGGEQYF. The CDR3, as DNA: TGTGCCAGCAGCGGCCGGGGCCTCGGGGGCGAGCAGTACTTC.

The chain uses TRBV19 and TRBJ2-2, with 9 bases identical to TRBD1. Trimming at V came to 3 bases and at J to 9 bases, leaving 5 bases not matched to a gene. There are 14 residues in the CDR3. The germline V gene encodes CDR1 LNHDA and CDR2 SQIVND (reference sequence). This CDR3 is CASSMWTGDWELFF. The CDR3 region has the DNA TGTGCCAGTAGTATGTGGACAGGGGATTGGGAGCTGTTTTTT.

The chain has TRBV2 and TRBJ2-5; TRBD2 matches 7 bases. Germline assignment: CDR1 SNHLY and CDR2 FYNNEI. The V gene end was trimmed by 6 bases and the J gene end by 5 bases; junction bases not matched to a gene: 12. The CDR3 is made up of 15 amino acids. Here the CDR3 reads CASRSRLASMETQYF. The CDR3 DNA reads as TGTGCCAGCAGGTCTCGACTAGCCTCCATGGAGACCCAGTACTTC.

The gene calls are TRBV27 and TRBJ1-4; D perhaps matches TRBD1 (5 bases). The germline V and J ends were trimmed by 6 bases and 10 bases, with 18 bases remaining between them. Germline-derived CDR1 and CDR2 are MNHEY and SMNVEV (reference sequence). The CDR3 is made up of 14 amino acids. CDR3 nucleotides: TGTGCCAGCAGCGGGGGTCCCGAGGAGGGAAAACTGTTTTTT. This codes for CASSGGPEEGKLFF.

This clone was seen only once. The chain is built from TRBV29-1 and TRBJ2-7; TRBD1 matches at 8 bases. The germline CDR1 and CDR2 sequences are SQVTM and ANQGSEA. V dropped 0 bases and J dropped 2; count of bases not matched to a gene: 3. This CDR3 comprises 14 residues. This CDR3 reads CSVEDTQGAYEQYF. CDR3 sequence (DNA): TGCAGCGTTGAAGATACACAGGGGGCCTACGAGCAGTACTTC.